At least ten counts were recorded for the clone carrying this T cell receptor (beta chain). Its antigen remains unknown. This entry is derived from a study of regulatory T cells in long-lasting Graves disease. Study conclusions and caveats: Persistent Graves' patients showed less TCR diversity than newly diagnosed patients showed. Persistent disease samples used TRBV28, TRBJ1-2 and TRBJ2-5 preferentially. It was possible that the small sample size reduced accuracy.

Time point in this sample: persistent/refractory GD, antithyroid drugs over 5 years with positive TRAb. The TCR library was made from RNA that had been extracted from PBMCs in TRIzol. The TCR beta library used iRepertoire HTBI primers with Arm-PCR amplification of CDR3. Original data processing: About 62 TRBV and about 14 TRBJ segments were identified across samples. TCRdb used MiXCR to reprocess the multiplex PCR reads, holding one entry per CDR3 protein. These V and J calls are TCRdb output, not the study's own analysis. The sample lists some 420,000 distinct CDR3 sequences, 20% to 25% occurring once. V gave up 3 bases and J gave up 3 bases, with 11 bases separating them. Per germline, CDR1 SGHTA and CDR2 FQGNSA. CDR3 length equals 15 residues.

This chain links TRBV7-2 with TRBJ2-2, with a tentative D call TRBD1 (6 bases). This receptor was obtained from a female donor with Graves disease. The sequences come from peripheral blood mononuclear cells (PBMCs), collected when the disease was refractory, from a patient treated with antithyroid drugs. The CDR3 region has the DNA TGTGCCAGCAGCTTTAGAGGGGGAGACACCGGGGAGCTGTTTTTT. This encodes CASSFRGGDTGELFF.